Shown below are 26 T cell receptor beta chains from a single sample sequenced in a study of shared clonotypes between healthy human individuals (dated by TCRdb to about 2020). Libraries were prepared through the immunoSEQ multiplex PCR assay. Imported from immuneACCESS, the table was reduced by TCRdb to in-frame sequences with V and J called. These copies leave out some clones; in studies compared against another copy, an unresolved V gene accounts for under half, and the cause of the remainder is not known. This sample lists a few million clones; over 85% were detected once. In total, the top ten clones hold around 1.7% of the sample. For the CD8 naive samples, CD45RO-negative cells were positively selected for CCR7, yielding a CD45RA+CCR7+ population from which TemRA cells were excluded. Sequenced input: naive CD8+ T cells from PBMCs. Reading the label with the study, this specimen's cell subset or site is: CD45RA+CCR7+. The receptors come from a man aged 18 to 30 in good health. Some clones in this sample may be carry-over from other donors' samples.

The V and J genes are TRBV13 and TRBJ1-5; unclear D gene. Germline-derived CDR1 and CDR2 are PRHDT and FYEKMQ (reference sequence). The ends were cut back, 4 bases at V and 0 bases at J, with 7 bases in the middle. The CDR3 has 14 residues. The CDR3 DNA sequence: TGTGCCAGCAGCTCTGGACGTAGCAATCAGCCCCAGCATTTT. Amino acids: CASSSGRSNQPQHF.

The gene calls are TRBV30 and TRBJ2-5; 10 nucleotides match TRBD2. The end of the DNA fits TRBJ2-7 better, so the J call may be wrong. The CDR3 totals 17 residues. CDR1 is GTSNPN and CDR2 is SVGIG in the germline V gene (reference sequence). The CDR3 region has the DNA TGTGCCTGGAGTGTACGCTTTCTCAGCGGGAGGGCCGACGAGCAGTACTTC. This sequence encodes CAWSVRFLSGRADEQYF.

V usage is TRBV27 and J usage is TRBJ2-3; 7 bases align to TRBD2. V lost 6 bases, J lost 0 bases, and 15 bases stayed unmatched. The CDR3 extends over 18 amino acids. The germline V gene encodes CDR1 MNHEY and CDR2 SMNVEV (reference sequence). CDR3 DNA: TGTGCCAGCAGCCCCGGGCTAGCGGTTTTTTCTAGCACAGATACGCAGTATTTT. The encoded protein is CASSPGLAVFSSTDTQYF.

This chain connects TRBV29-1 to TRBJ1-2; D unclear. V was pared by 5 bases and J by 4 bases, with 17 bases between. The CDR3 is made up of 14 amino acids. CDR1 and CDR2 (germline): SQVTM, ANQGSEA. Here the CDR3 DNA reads TGCAGCGTTACCAACCCTGCCGCTATCTATGGCTACACCTTC. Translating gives CSVTNPAAIYGYTF.

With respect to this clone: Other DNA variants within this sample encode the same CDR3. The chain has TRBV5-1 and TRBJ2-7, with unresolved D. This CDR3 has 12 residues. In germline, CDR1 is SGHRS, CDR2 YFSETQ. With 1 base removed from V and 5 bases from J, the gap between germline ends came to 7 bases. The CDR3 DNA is TGCGCCAGCAGCTTGTCACGCGACGAGCAGTACTTC. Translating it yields CASSLSRDEQYF.

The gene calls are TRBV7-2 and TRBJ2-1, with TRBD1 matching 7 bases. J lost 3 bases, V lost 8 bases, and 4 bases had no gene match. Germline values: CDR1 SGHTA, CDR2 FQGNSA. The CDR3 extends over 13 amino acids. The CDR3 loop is CASGAGGYNEQFF. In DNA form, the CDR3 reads TGTGCCAGCGGCGCAGGGGGCTACAATGAGCAGTTCTTC.

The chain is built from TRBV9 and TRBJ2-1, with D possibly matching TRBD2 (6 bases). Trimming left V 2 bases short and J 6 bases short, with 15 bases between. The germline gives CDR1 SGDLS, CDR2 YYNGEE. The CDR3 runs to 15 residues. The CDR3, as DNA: TGTGCCAGCAGCGTTCCGGGACTCCCCCCCAATGAGCAGTTCTTC. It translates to CASSVPGLPPNEQFF.

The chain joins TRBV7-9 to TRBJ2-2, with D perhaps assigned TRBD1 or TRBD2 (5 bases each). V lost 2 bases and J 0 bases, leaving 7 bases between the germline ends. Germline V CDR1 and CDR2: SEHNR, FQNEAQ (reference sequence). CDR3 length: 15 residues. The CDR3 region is CASSLQGPNTGELFF. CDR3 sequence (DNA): TGTGCCAGCAGCTTACAGGGACCGAACACCGGGGAGCTGTTTTTT.

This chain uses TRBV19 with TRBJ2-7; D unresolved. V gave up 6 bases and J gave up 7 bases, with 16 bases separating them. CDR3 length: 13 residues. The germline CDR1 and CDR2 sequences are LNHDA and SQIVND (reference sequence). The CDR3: CASSSNLRVEQYF. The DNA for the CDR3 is TGTGCCAGTAGCTCAAATCTTCGGGTGGAGCAGTACTTC.

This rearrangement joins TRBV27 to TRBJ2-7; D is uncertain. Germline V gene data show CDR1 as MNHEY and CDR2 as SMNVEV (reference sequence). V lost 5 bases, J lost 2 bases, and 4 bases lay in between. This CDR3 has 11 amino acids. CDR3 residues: CASSAAYEQYF. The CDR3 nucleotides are TGTGCCAGCAGTGCCGCCTACGAGCAGTACTTC.

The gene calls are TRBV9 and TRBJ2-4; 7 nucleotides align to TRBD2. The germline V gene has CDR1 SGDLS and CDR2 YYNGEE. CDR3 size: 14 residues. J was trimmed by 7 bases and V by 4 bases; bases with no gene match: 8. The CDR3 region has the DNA TGTGCCAGCAGCCCGGGAGGTCGCGGGAACATTCAGTACTTC. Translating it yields CASSPGGRGNIQYF.

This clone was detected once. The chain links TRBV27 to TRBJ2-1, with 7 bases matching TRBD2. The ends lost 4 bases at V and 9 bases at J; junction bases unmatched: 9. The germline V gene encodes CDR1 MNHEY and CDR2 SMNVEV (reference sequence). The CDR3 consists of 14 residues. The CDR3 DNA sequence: TGTGCCAGCAGTTCGCGGGAGCTCGGGGGTGAGCAGTTCTTC. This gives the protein CASSSRELGGEQFF.

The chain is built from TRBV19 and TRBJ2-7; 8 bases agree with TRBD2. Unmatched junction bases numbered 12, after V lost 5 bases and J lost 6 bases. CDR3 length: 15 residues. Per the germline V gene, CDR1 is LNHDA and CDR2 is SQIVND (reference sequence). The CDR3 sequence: CASSAHSGEVSEQYF. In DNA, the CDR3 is TGTGCCAGTAGTGCACATAGCGGGGAGGTGTCCGAGCAGTACTTC.

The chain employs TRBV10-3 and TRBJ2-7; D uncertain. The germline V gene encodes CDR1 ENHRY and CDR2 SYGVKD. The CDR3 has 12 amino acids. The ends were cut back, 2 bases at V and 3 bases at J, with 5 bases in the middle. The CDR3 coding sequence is TGTGCCATCAGTGAGCGGATCTACGAGCAGTACTTC. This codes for CAISERIYEQYF.

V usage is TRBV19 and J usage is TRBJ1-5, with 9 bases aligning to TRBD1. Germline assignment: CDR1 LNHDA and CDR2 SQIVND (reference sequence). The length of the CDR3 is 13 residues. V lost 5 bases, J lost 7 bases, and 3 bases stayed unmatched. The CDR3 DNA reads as TGTGCCAGTAGTGGGGACAGGGCCCAGCCCCAGCATTTT. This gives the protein CASSGDRAQPQHF.

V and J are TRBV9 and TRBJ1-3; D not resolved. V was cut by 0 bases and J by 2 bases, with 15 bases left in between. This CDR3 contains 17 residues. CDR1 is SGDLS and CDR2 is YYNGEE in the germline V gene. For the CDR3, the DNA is TGTGCCAGCAGCGTAGCTATCCGGATTGGTCCTGGAAACACCATATATTTT. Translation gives CASSVAIRIGPGNTIYF.

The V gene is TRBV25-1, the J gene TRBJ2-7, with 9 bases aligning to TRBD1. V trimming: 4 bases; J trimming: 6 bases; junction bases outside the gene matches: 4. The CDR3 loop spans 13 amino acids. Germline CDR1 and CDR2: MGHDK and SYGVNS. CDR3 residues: CASSVQGASEQYF. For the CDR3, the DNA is TGTGCCAGCAGTGTACAGGGGGCCTCCGAGCAGTACTTC.

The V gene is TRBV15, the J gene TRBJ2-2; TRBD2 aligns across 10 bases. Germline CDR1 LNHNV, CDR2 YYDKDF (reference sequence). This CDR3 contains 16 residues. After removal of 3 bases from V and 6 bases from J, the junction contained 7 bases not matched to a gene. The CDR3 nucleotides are TGTGCCACCAGCAGCCCTCCTAGCGGGAGTGCCGGGGAGCTGTTTTTT. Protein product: CATSSPPSGSAGELFF. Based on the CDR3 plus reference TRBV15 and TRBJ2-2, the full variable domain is DAMVIQNPRYQVTQFGKPVTLSCSQTLNHNVMYWYQQKSSQAPKLLFHYYDKDFNNEADTPDNFQSRRPNTSFCFLDIRSPGLGDTAMYLCATSSPPSGSAGELFFGEGSRLTVL.

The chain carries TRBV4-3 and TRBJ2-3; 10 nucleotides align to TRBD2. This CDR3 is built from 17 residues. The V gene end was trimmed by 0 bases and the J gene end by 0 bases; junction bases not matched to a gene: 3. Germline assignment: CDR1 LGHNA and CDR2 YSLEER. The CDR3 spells CASSQETSGLSTDTQYF. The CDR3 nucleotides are TGCGCCAGCAGCCAAGAGACTAGCGGGCTGAGCACAGATACGCAGTATTTT.

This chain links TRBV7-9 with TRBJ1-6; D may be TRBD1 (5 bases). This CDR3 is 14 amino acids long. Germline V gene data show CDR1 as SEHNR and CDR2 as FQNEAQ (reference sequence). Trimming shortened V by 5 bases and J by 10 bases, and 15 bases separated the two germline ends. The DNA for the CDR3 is TGTGCCAGCAGCCAAGAAGGGGCTGACTCACCCCTCCACTTT. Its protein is CASSQEGADSPLHF.

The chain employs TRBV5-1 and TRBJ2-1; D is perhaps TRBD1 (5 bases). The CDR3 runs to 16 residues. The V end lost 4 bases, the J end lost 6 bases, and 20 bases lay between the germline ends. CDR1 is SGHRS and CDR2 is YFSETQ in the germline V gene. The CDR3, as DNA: TGCGCCAGCAGCCCAACCCTAGGGGAATCGGGCAATGAGCAGTTCTTC. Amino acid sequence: CASSPTLGESGNEQFF.

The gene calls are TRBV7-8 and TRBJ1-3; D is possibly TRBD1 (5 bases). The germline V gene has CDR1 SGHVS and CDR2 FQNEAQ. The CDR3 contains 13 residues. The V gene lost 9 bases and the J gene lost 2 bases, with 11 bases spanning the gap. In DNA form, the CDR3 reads TGTGCCAGTTTTGGGACCCCTGGAAACACCATATATTTT. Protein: CASFGTPGNTIYF.

DNA of the CDR3: TGTGCCAGTAGTTGGAGGTCGGATACGCAGTATTTT. Protein: CASSWRSDTQYF. The genes are TRBV19 and TRBJ2-3, with D possibly being TRBD2 (5 bases). This CDR3 comprises 12 residues. The V gene lost 5 bases and the J gene lost 6 bases, with 9 bases spanning the gap. Germline assignment: CDR1 LNHDA and CDR2 SQIVND (reference sequence).

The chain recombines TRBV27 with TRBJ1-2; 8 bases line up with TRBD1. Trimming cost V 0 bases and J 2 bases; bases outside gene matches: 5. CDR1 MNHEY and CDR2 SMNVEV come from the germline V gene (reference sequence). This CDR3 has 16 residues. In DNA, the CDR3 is TGTGCCAGCAGTTTATCGTGGACAGGGCTAAACTATGGCTACACCTTC. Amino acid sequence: CASSLSWTGLNYGYTF.

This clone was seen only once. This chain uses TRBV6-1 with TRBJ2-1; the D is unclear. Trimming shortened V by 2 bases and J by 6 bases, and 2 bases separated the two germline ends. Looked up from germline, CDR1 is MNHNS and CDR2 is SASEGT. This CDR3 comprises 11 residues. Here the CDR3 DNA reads TGTGCCAGCAGTGAACTCAATGAGCAGTTCTTC. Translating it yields CASSELNEQFF.

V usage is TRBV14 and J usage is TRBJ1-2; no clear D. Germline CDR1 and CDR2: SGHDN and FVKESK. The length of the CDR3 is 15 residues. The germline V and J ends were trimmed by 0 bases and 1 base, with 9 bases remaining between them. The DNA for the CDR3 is TGTGCCAGCAGCCAAGACTATATCCGTAACTATGGCTACACCTTC. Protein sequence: CASSQDYIRNYGYTF.